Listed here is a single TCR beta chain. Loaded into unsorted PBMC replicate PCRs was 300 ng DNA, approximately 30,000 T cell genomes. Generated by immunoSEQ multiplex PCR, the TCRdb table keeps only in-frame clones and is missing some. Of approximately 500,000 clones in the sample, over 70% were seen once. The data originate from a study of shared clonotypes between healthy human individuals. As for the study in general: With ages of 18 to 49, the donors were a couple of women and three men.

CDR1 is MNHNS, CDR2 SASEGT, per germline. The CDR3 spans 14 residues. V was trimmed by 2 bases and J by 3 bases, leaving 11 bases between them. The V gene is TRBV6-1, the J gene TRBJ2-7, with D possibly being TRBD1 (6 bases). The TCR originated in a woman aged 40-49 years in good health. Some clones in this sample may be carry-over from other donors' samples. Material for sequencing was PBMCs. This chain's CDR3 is CASSELRGGYEQYF. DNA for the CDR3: TGTGCCAGCAGTGAACTCCGAGGGGGCTACGAGCAGTACTTC.